Shown below are 5 T cell receptor beta chains from a single sample sequenced in a study of cytomegalovirus exposure and HLA in healthy donors. 13 Jbeta primers and 60 Vbeta primers were used for the PCR. This table comes from immunoSEQ multiplex PCR, and its TCRdb copy is limited to in-frame clones, with some not included. The data show approximately 110,000 clones, 65% to 75% seen once. The sample comprised PBMCs. These receptors all stem from a man aged 25-45 years in good health and CMV-seropositive.

The chain uses TRBV9 and TRBJ2-1, with TRBD1 matching over 7 bases. J was trimmed by 7 bases and V by 4 bases; bases with no gene match: 14. Looked up from germline, CDR1 is SGDLS and CDR2 is YYNGEE. The CDR3 runs to 16 residues. The CDR3 sequence is CASSLWTGARLNEQFF. For the CDR3, the DNA is TGTGCCAGCAGCTTATGGACAGGAGCGAGGCTTAATGAGCAGTTCTTC.

The chain carries TRBV9 and TRBJ2-5, with 9 nucleotides matching TRBD2. Losses at the gene ends were 0 bases for V and 3 bases for J; bases not matched to a gene: 6. CDR1 is SGDLS, CDR2 YYNGEE, per germline. The CDR3 has 16 amino acids. CDR3 protein: CASSVGIGGGEETQYF. CDR3 in DNA: TGTGCCAGCAGCGTAGGTATTGGCGGGGGGGAAGAGACCCAGTACTTC.

V gene TRBV27 combines with J gene TRBJ2-5; weak D call: TRBD1 (6 bases). Trimming took off 10 bases at V and 2 bases at J, with 17 bases between the two ends. CDR3 size: 14 residues. Germline V CDR1 and CDR2: MNHEY, SMNVEV (reference sequence). As DNA, the CDR3 is TGTGCCACCGACAGGTGGGGCCGGCAAGAGACCCAGTACTTC. This codes for CATDRWGRQETQYF.

The table lists this clone with a few counts. The V call is TRBV4-1, the J call TRBJ2-7; a possible D gene is TRBD2 (6 bases). Trimming took 1 base from V and 1 from J, leaving 20 bases between them. Germline V CDR1 and CDR2: MGHRA, YSYEKL. CDR3 length equals 18 residues. CDR3 nucleotides: TGCGCCAGCAGCCAAGGCTTTACGGAGGGCGCCAAATCCTACGAGCAGTACTTC. Amino acid sequence: CASSQGFTEGAKSYEQYF.

The chain recombines TRBV7-9 with TRBJ1-1; 9 bases are a match to TRBD1. The CDR3 is made up of 16 amino acids. Losses at the gene ends were 5 bases for V and 3 bases for J; bases not matched to a gene: 10. Germline loops: CDR1 SEHNR, CDR2 FQNEAQ (reference sequence). CDR3 DNA: TGTGCCAGCAGCAGGGGGGACAGGGCGACCGACACTGAAGCTTTCTTT. Its translation is CASSRGDRATDTEAFF.